Here is one TCR beta chain with its context. Its matching antigen is unknown. V gave up 6 bases and J gave up 5 bases; unmatched junction bases: 6. Germline loops: CDR1 MNHEY, CDR2 SMNVEV (reference sequence). The CDR3 spans 14 residues. The entry originates in a study of T cell repertoires in cytomegalovirus infection. Study summary: Based on public TCR beta signatures, there were indications of CMV infection and of a matching HLA type.

One entry per CDR3 protein results from TCRdb running MiXCR on the reads. The sample has approximately 160,000 distinct CDR3 sequences; 15% to 20% are singletons. Regarding the study as a whole: Ex vivo responses were dominated by HLA-C-restricted CMV-specific TCR beta clonotypes. Individuals carrying CMV plus the relevant HLA were identified by cumulative frequency of public TCR beta families.

The V call is TRBV27, the J call TRBJ1-2, with 10 bases matching TRBD1. Sequencing input: CD8+ T cells from PBMCs. The sequence came from a human donor in good health (CMV status not recorded). Some clones in this sample may be carry-over from other donors' samples. The DNA for the CDR3 is TGTGCCAGCAGGCAGACAGGGGGCGGGTATGGCTACACCTTC. Its translation is CASRQTGGGYGYTF.